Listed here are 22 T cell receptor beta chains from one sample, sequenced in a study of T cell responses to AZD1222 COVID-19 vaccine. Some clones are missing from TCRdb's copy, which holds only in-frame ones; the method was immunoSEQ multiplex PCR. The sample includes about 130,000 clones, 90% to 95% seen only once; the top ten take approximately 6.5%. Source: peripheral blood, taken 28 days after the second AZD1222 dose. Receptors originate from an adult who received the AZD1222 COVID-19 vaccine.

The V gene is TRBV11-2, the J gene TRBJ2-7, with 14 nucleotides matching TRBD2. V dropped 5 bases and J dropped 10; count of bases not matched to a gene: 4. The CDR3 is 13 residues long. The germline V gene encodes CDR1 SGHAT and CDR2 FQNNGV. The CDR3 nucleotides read TGTGCCAGCAGCCCGGGACTAGCGGGGGCCCAGTACTTC. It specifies CASSPGLAGAQYF.

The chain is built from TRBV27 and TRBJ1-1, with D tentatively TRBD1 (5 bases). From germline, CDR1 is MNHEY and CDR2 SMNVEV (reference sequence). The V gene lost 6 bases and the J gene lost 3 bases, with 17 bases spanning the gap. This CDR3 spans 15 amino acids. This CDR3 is CASSPGGGMDTEAFF. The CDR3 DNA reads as TGTGCCAGCAGCCCCGGGGGGGGGATGGACACTGAAGCTTTCTTT.

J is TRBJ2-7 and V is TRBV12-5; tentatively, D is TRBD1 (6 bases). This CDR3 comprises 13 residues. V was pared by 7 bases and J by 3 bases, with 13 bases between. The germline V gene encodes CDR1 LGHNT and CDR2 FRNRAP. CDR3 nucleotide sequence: TGTGCTAGTGACCGGGACACGTTCTACGAGCAGTACTTC. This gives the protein CASDRDTFYEQYF.

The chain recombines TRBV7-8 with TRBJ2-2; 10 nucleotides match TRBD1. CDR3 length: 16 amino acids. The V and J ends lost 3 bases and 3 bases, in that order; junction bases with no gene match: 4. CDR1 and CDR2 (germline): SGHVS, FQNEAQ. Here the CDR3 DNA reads TGTGCCAGCAGCTTTAGGACAGGGGGACACACCGGGGAGCTGTTTTTT. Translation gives CASSFRTGGHTGELFF. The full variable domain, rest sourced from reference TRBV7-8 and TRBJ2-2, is GAGVSQSPRYKVAKRGQDVALRCDPISGHVSLFWYQQALGQGPEFLTYFQNEAQLDKSGLPSDRFFAERPEGSVSTLKIQRTQQEDSAVYLCASSFRTGGHTGELFFGEGSRLTVL.

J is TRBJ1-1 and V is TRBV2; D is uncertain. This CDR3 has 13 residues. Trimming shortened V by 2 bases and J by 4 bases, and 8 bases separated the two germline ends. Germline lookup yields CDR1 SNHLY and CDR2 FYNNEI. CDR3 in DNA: TGTGCCAGCAGTGAACGTATTGTCACTGAAGCTTTCTTT. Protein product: CASSERIVTEAFF.

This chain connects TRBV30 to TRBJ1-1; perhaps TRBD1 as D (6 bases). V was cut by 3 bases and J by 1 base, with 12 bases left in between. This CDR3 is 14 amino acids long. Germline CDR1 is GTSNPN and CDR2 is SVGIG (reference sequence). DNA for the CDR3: TGTGCCTGGAGGTGGAGGGGGGGGAACACTGAAGCTTTCTTT. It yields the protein CAWRWRGGNTEAFF.

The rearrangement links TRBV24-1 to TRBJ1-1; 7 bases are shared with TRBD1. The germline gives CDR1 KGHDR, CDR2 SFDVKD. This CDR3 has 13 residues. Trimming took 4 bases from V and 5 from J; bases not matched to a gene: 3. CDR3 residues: CATSDRGGTEAFF. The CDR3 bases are TGTGCCACCAGTGACAGGGGGGGGACTGAAGCTTTCTTT.

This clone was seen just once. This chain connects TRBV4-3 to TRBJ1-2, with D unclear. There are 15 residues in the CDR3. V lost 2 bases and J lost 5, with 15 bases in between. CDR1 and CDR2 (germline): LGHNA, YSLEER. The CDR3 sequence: CASSQRTEADYGYTF. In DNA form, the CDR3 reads TGCGCCAGCAGCCAAAGGACCGAGGCTGATTATGGCTACACCTTC.

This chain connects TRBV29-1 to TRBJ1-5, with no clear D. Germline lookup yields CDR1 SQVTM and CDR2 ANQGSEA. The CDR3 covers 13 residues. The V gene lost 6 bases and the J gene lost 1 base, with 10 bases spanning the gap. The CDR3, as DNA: TGCAGCGTATCTCTATCCAGCAATCAGCCCCAGCATTTT. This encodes CSVSLSSNQPQHF.

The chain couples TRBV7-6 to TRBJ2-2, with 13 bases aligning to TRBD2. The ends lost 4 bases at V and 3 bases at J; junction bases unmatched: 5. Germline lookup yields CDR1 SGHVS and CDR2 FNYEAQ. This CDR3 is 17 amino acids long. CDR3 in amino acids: CASSSDGLAGDTGELFF. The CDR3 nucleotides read TGTGCCAGCAGCTCAGACGGACTAGCGGGGGACACCGGGGAGCTGTTTTTT.

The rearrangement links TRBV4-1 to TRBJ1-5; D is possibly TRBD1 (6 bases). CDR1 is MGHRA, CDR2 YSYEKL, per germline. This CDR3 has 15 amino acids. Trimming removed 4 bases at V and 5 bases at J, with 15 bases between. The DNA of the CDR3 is TGCGCCAGCAGCCGGATGATGGGGGCCCATCAGCCCCAGCATTTT. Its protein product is CASSRMMGAHQPQHF.

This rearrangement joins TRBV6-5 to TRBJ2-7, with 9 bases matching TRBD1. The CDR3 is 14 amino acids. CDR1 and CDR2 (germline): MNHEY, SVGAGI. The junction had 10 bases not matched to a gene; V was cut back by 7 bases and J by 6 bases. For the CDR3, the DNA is TGTGCCAGCATACGGGACAGGGAAGTACCCGAGCAGTACTTC. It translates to CASIRDREVPEQYF.

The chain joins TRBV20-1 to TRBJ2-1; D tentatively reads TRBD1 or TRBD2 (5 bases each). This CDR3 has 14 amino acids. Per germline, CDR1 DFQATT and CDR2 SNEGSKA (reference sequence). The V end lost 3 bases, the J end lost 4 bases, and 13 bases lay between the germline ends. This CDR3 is CSASSGGVYNEQFF. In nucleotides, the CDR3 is TGCAGTGCTAGTAGTGGGGGAGTATACAATGAGCAGTTCTTC.

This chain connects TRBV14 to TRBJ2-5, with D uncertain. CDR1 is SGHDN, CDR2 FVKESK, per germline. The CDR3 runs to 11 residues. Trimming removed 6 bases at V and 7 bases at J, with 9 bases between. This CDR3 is CASSTSRTQYF. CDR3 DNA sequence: TGTGCCAGCAGTACCTCGCGGACCCAGTACTTC.

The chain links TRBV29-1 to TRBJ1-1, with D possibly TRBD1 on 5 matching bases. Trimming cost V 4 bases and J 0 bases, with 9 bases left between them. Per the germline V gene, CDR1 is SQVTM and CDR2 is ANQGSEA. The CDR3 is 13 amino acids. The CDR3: CSVVRGMNTEAFF. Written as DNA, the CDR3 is TGCAGCGTTGTTCGGGGGATGAACACTGAAGCTTTCTTT.

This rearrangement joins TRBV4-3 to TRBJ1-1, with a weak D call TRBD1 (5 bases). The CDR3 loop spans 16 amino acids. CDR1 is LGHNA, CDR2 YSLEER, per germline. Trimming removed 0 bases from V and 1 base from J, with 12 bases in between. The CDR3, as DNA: TGCGCCAGCAGCCAAGATCAAGGCAGGGAGAACACTGAAGCTTTCTTT. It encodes CASSQDQGRENTEAFF.

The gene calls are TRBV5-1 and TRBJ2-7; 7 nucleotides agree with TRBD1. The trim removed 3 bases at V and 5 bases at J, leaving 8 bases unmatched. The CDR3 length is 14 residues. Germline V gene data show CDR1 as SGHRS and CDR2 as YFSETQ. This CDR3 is CASSSGQDGNEQYF. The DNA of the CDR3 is TGCGCCAGCAGCTCCGGACAGGACGGCAACGAGCAGTACTTC.

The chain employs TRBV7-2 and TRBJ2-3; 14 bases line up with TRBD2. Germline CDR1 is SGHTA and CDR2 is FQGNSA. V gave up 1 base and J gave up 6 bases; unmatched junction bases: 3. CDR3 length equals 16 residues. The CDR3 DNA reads TGTGCCAGCAGCTTAGGACTAGCGGGGGGGGAGGATACGCAGTATTTT. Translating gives CASSLGLAGGEDTQYF.

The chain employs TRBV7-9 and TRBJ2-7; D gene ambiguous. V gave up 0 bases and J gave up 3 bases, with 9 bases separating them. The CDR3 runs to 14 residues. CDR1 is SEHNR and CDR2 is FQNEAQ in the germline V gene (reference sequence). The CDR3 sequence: CASSLAARNYEQYF. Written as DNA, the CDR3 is TGTGCCAGCAGCTTAGCCGCCAGGAACTACGAGCAGTACTTC. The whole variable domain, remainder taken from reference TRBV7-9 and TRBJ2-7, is DTGVSQNPRHKITKRGQNVTFRCDPISEHNRLYWYRQTLGQGPEFLTYFQNEAQLEKSRLLSDRFSAERPKGSFSTLEIQRTEQGDSAMYLCASSLAARNYEQYFGPGTRLTVT.

The DNA of the CDR3 is TGTGCCAGCAGTCCGGTGGGGGGGGGCGAGCAGTACTTC. Protein: CASSPVGGGEQYF. The chain employs TRBV12-3 or TRBV12-4 and TRBJ2-7; 7 bases fit TRBD2. This CDR3 has 13 amino acids. The V and J ends lost 5 bases and 6 bases, in that order; junction bases with no gene match: 7.

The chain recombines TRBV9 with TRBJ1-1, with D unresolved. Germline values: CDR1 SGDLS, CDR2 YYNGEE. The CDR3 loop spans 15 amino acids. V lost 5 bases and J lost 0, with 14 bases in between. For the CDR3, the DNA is TGTGCCAGCAGGGTGGACCCCACCTTGAACACTGAAGCTTTCTTT. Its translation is CASRVDPTLNTEAFF.

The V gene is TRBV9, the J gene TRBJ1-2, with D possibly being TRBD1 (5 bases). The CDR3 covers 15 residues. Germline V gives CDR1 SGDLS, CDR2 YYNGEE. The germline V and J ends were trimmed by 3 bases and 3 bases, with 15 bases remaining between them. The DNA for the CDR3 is TGTGCCAGCAGCGAGGGTCGGGGACGTTACTATGGCTACACCTTC. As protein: CASSEGRGRYYGYTF. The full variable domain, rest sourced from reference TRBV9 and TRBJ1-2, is DSGVTQTPKHLITATGQRVTLRCSPRSGDLSVYWYQQSLDQGLQFLIQYYNGEERAKGNILERFSAQQFPDLHSELNLSSLELGDSALYFCASSEGRGRYYGYTFGSGTRLTVV.